These T cell receptor beta chains were read from a single sample in a study of blood T cell repertoires in COVID-19. This table comes from immunoSEQ multiplex PCR, and its TCRdb copy is limited to in-frame clones, with some not included. The sample contains approximately 400,000 clones, approximately 87% of which appear only once. Sequenced sample: PBMCs or T cells enriched from blood (not recorded which). These receptors were obtained from a man aged 30-40 years who had recovered from COVID-19. CDR3s include the opening cysteine and the closing phenylalanine or tryptophan. The D gene is left open where the match is weak. Not every row has a clone size; where given, it reads once, few, many or a size class.

clone size | J gene | V gene | D gene | CDR3 DNA | CDR3 protein
few | TRBJ1-5 | TRBV6-5 | NA | TGTGCCAGCGCTGGGGGGGCGAGTCAGCCCCAGCATTTT | CASAGGASQPQHF
NA | TRBJ2-1 | TRBV27 | TRBD2 | TGTGCCAGCAGTTTATCGATTTACCCCGGACTAGCGCTTCCTGACTCCTACAATGAGCAGTTCTTC | CASSLSIYPGLALPDSYNEQFF
NA | TRBJ1-1 | TRBV5-1 | TRBD1 | TGCGCCAGCAGACGGGACAGCTATTTGAACACTGAAGCTTTCTTT | CASRRDSYLNTEAFF
NA | TRBJ1-3 | TRBV13 | NA | TGTGCCAGCAGCCCAGGGTTTAGGGCTGGAAACACCATATATTTT | CASSPGFRAGNTIYF
NA | TRBJ1-2 | TRBV5-1 | TRBD1 | TGCGCCAGCAGCTTCTCCGGGACAGGCTATGGCTACACCTTC | CASSFSGTGYGYTF
NA | TRBJ1-1 | TRBV7-7 | NA | TGTGCGAGCGGCACAGTGAACACTGAAGCTTTCTTT | CASGTVNTEAFF
NA | TRBJ1-2 | TRBV5-8 | NA | TGTGCCAGCAGCCAACGCCCACCGGGGGTGGGTGGCTACACCTTC | CASSQRPPGVGGYTF
once | TRBJ1-2 | TRBV7-6 | TRBD1 | TGTGCCAGCAGCTTAGTTGCCGGGACAGGGTCGTATGGCTACACCTTC | CASSLVAGTGSYGYTF
NA | TRBJ1-5 | TRBV13 | NA | TGTGCCAGCAGCTTAAAGACAGGCGGTAGCAATCAGCCCCAGCATTTT | CASSLKTGGSNQPQHF
NA | TRBJ2-3 | TRBV5-6 | NA | TGTGCCAGCAGCTTCCTTCCTTCGGCAGATACGCAGTATTTT | CASSFLPSADTQYF
NA | TRBJ2-5 | TRBV10-3 | NA | TGTGCCATCAGTCGGGAAGGCGAGACCCAGTACTTC | CAISREGETQYF
NA | TRBJ2-3 | TRBV7-9 | TRBD2 | TGTGCCAGCAGACGTAATCCTGGCGGGGGGGTCGATACGCAGTATTTT | CASRRNPGGGVDTQYF
NA | TRBJ1-1 | TRBV6-6 | NA | TGTGCCAGCAGTTACGAGGCAGTTGAAGCTTTCTTT | CASSYEAVEAFF
NA | TRBJ2-7 | TRBV9 | NA | TGTGCCAGCAGCGTAGATCCCCAGGGTAGGGACGAGCAGTACTTC | CASSVDPQGRDEQYF
NA | TRBJ2-7 | TRBV4-2 | NA | TGTGCCAGCAGCCAAGGTGCGCGACAGCCTTCCTACGAGCAGTACTTC | CASSQGARQPSYEQYF
NA | TRBJ1-5 | TRBV6-5 | TRBD1 | TGTGCCAGCAGGCCCACGACAGGGGGCAATCAGCCCCAGCATTTT | CASRPTTGGNQPQHF
NA | TRBJ1-2 | TRBV3-1/TRBV3-2 | NA | TGTGCCAGCAGCCAAGGTAAACAGAACTATGGCTACACCTTC | CASSQGKQNYGYTF
NA | TRBJ1-6 | TRBV5-4 | TRBD1 | TGTGCCAGCAGCTCACACACCGGGACAGTCACCTCACCCCTCCACTTT | CASSSHTGTVTSPLHF
NA | TRBJ2-3 | TRBV7-8 | TRBD1 | TGTGCCGCAGAGGGGGCGCGGACGGGGAGCACAGATACGCAGTATTTT | CAAEGARTGSTDTQYF
NA | TRBJ2-3 | TRBV10-3 | NA | TGTGCCATCAGTGAGGGTGACTACGGGTTGGATACGCAGTATTTT | CAISEGDYGLDTQYF
NA | TRBJ2-2 | TRBV5-4 | NA | TGTGCCAGCTCCTTAGGGGGGGGTAACGCGAACACCGGGGAGCTGTTTTTT | CASSLGGGNANTGELFF
NA | TRBJ2-7 | TRBV7-2 | TRBD1 | TGTGCCAGCAGCTTAGCGGCAGGGGGCGGGTTAGGCTACGAGCAGTACTTC | CASSLAAGGGLGYEQYF
NA | TRBJ1-1 | TRBV6-5 | NA | TGTGCCAGCAGGGGGGGGTTCACTGAAGCTTTCTTT | CASRGGFTEAFF
NA | TRBJ2-1 | TRBV5-1 | TRBD2 | TGCGCCAGCAGCTTGGTGGCTAGCGGGGGGGATGAGCAGTTCTTC | CASSLVASGGDEQFF
NA | TRBJ2-7 | TRBV25-1 | NA | TGTGCCAGCAGTGGCCCCGGAGGGCAGTACTTC | CASSGPGGQYF
NA | TRBJ2-3 | TRBV7-9 | TRBD2 | TGTGCCAGCAGCTTATTGAGCGGGGTTGATACGCAGTATTTT | CASSLLSGVDTQYF
NA | TRBJ2-1 | TRBV6-6 | NA | TGTGCCAGCTCGCCAGGGCCCAATTATTGGAATGAGCAGTTCTTC | CASSPGPNYWNEQFF
NA | TRBJ2-2 | TRBV27 | TRBD1 | TGTGCCAGCAGTCCCCTGGACAGGGTTTGGACCGGGGAGCTGTTTTTT | CASSPLDRVWTGELFF
NA | TRBJ1-1 | TRBV19 | TRBD1 | TGTGCCAGTAGTTCTCGGGACAGTTACACTGAAGCTTTCTTT | CASSSRDSYTEAFF
once | TRBJ1-2 | TRBV27 | NA | TGTGCCAGCAGTCCGGAGTTGGGGCCTAACTATGGCTACACCTTC | CASSPELGPNYGYTF
few | TRBJ1-1 | TRBV30 | NA | TGTGCCTGGAGGGAGGGACCCAACACTGAAGCTTTCTTT | CAWREGPNTEAFF
NA | TRBJ2-3 | TRBV24-1 | TRBD2 | TGTGCCACCAGTGATGGGCTAGCGGGGGGCAATCTGGATACGCAGTATTTT | CATSDGLAGGNLDTQYF
NA | TRBJ1-5 | TRBV25-1 | NA | TGTGCCAGCAGTTTTTTATATCTTGATCAGCCCCAGCATTTT | CASSFLYLDQPQHF
NA | TRBJ2-7 | TRBV4-1 | NA | TGCGCCAGCAGCCCCTACACAGAAAACTACGAGCAGTACTTC | CASSPYTENYEQYF
NA | TRBJ1-1 | TRBV27 | NA | TGTGCCAGTGGAGGTGAGAGGGGAGGGAACACTGAAGCTTTCTTT | CASGGERGGNTEAFF
many | TRBJ2-3 | TRBV6-4 | TRBD2 | TGTGCCACCACAGCGAGCGGGGACACAGATACGCAGTATTTT | CATTASGDTDTQYF
NA | TRBJ1-5 | TRBV15 | NA | TGTGCCACCAGCAGAGTGGGGGGTAGTCAGCCCCAGCATTTT | CATSRVGGSQPQHF
once | TRBJ1-2 | TRBV4-1 | NA | TGCGCCAGCAGCCAAGATCTCAACTATGGCTACACCTTC | CASSQDLNYGYTF
NA | TRBJ1-5 | TRBV5-3 | NA | TGTGCCAGAAGCTTGTTACGGTGTCAGCCCCAGCATTTT | CARSLLRCQPQHF
NA | TRBJ2-7 | TRBV12-3/TRBV12-4 | TRBD1 | TGTGCCAGCAGTACTTACAGGGGCGAGCAGTACTTC | CASSTYRGEQYF
NA | TRBJ2-7 | TRBV30 | TRBD2 | TGTGCCTGGGACGGGACTAGCGGTTCCTACGAGCAGTACTTC | CAWDGTSGSYEQYF
NA | TRBJ1-1 | TRBV19 | NA | TGTGCCAGTAGTGTGACGGGAATTGGGCTGAACACTGAAGCTTTCTTT | CASSVTGIGLNTEAFF
NA | TRBJ1-1 | TRBV9 | NA | TGTGCCAGCAGCGTAGACTACGGTGAAGCTTTCTTT | CASSVDYGEAFF
NA | TRBJ1-2 | TRBV12-3/TRBV12-4 | NA | TGTGCCAGCATTTTCCGCGGCGACTATGGCTACACCTTC | CASIFRGDYGYTF
NA | TRBJ1-1 | TRBV6-5 | NA | TGTGCCAGCAGGAGCAGCGGGGACACTGAAGCTTTCTTT | CASRSSGDTEAFF
NA | TRBJ1-1 | TRBV6-4 | NA | TGTGCCACCCACAGGGTGGCGAACACTGAAGCTTTCTTT | CATHRVANTEAFF
few | TRBJ1-1 | TRBV6-2/TRBV6-3 | NA | TGTGCCAGCAGTTACTCGGGCGCGGGCACTGAAGCTTTCTTT | CASSYSGAGTEAFF
NA | TRBJ1-6 | TRBV5-4 | NA | TGTGCCAGCAGCTTGGTTGGGCAGATTAATTCACCCCTCCACTTT | CASSLVGQINSPLHF
NA | TRBJ1-1 | TRBV19 | NA | TGTGCCAGTAGTATCCTTAGGAACACTGAAGCTTTCTTT | CASSILRNTEAFF
NA | TRBJ1-4 | TRBV7-6 | NA | TGTGCCAGCAGCTTAAGGGGGGGGGCCGATAATGAAAAACTGTTTTTT | CASSLRGGADNEKLFF
NA | TRBJ1-5 | TRBV30 | TRBD1 | TGTGCCTGTACCACCAAACTAACAGGGGTGAGTCAGCCCCAGCATTTT | CACTTKLTGVSQPQHF
NA | TRBJ2-1 | TRBV3-1/TRBV3-2 | TRBD2 | TGTGCCAGCAGCCAAGAGACTAGCCGTTCGGGTGAGCAGTTCTTC | CASSQETSRSGEQFF